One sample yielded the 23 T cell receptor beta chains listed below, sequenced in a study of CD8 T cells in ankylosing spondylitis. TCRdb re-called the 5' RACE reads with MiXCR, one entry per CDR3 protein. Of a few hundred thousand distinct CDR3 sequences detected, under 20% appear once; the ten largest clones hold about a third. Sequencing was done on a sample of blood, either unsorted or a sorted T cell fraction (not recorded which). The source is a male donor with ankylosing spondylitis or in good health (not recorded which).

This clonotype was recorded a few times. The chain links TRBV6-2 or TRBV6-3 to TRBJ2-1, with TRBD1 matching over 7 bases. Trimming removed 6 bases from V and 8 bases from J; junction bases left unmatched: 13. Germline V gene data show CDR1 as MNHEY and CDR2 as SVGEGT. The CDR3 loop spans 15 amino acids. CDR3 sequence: CASSQTRYQGDEQFF. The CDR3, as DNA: TGTGCCAGCAGCCAAACTAGGTACCAGGGGGATGAGCAGTTCTTC.

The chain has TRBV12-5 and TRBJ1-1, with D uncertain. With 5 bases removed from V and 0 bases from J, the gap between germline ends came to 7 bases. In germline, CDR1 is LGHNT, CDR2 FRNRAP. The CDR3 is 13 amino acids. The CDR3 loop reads CASGPTMNTEAFF. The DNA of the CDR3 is TGTGCTAGTGGTCCAACGATGAACACTGAAGCTTTCTTT.

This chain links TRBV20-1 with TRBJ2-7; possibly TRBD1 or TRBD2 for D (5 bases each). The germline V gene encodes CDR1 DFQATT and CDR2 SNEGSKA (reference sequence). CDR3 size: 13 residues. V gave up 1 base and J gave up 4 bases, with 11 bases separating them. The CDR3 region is CSARGQREYEQYF. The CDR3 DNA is TGCAGTGCTAGAGGACAGAGGGAATACGAGCAGTACTTC.

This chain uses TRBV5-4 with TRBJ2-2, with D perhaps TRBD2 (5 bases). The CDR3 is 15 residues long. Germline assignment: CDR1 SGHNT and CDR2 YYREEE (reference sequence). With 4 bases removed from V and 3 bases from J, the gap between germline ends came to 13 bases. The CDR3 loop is CASSHGLADTGELFF. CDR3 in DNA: TGTGCCAGCAGCCACGGACTTGCAGACACCGGGGAGCTGTTTTTT.

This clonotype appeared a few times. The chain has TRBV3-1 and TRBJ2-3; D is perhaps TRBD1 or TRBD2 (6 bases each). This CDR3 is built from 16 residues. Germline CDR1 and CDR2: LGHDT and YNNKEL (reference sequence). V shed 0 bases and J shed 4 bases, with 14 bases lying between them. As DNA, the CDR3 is TGTGCCAGCAGCCAAGATTGGGGGGCCGGGGCAGATACGCAGTATTTT. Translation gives CASSQDWGAGADTQYF.

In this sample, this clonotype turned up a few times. In nucleotides, the CDR3 is TGCAGCGTTGACCTAGGGACAGGCGAAACCTACGAGCAGTACTTC. Protein: CSVDLGTGETYEQYF. V is TRBV29-1 and J is TRBJ2-7, with TRBD1 identical over 8 bases. This CDR3 contains 15 residues. With V trimmed by 3 bases and J by 2 bases, 9 bases remained unmatched. Germline values: CDR1 SQVTM, CDR2 ANQGSEA.

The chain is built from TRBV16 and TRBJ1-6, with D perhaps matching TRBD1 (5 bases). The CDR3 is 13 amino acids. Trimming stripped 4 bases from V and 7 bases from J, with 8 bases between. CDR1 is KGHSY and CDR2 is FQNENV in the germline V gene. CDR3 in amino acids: CASSPQANSPLHF. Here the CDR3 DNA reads TGTGCCAGCAGCCCACAGGCGAATTCACCCCTCCACTTT.

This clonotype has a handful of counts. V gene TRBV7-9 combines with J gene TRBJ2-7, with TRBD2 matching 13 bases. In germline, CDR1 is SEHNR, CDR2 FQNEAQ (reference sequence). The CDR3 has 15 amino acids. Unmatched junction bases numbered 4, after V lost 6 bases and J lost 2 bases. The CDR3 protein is CASRAGTSGTYEQYF. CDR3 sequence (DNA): TGTGCCAGCAGGGCCGGGACTAGCGGGACCTACGAGCAGTACTTC.

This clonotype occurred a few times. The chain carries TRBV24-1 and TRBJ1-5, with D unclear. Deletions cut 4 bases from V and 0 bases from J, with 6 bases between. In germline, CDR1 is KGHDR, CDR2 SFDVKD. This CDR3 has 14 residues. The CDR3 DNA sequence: TGTGCCACCAGTGACAGTTATAGCAATCAGCCCCAGCATTTT. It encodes CATSDSYSNQPQHF.

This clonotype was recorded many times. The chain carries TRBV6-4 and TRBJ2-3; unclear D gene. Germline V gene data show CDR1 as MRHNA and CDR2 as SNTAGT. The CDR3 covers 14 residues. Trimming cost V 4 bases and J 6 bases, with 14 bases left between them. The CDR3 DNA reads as TGTGCCAGCAGTGCGGAGTCTTGGCTGGATACGCAGTATTTT. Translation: CASSAESWLDTQYF.

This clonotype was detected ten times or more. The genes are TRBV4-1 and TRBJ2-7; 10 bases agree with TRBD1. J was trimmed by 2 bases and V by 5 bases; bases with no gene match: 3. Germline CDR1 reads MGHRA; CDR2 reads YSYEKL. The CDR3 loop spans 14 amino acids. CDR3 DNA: TGCGCCAGCAGCTGGGACAGGGGCGCCTACGAGCAGTACTTC. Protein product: CASSWDRGAYEQYF.

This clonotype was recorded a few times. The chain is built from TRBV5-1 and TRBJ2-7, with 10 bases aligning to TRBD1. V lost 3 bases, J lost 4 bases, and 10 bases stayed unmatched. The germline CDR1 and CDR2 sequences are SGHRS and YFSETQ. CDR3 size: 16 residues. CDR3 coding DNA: TGCGCCAGCAGCTCGGACCGGGACAGGGGAGGATACGAGCAGTACTTC. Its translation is CASSSDRDRGGYEQYF.

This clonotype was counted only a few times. Here the CDR3 reads CASSLPKTGVGTGELFF. The CDR3 DNA follows: TGTGCCAGCAGCTTACCCAAGACAGGGGTCGGGACCGGGGAGCTGTTTTTT. The rearrangement joins TRBV7-9 to TRBJ2-2; the match to TRBD1 covers 8 bases. Germline trimming cut 2 bases from V and 5 bases from J; bases unmatched to any gene: 10. This CDR3 comprises 17 residues. The germline V gene has CDR1 SEHNR and CDR2 FQNEAQ (reference sequence). The complete variable domain, with remaining parts taken from reference TRBV7-9 and TRBJ2-2, reads DTGVSQNPRHKITKRGQNVTFRCDPISEHNRLYWYRQTLGQGPEFLTYFQNEAQLEKSRLLSDRFSAERPKGSFSTLEIQRTEQGDSAMYLCASSLPKTGVGTGELFFGEGSRLTVL.

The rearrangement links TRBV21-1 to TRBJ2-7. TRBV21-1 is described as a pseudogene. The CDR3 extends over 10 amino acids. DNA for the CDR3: TGTGCCAGCAGCCCCTACGAGCAGTACTTC. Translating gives CASSPYEQYF.

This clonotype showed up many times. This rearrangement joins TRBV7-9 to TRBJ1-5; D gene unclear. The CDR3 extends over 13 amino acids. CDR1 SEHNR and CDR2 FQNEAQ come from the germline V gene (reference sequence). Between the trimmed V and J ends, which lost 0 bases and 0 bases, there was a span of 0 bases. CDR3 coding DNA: TGTGCCAGCAGCTTAGCTAGCAATCAGCCCCAGCATTTT. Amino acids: CASSLASNQPQHF.

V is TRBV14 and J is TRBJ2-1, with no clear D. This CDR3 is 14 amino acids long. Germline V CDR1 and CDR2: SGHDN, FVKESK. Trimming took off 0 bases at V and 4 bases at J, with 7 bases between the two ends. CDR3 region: CASSQEGIYNEQFF. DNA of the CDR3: TGTGCCAGCAGCCAAGAAGGGATTTACAATGAGCAGTTCTTC.

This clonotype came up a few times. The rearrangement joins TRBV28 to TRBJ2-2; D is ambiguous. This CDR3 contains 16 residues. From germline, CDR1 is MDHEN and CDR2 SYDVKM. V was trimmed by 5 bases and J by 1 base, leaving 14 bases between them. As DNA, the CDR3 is TGTGCCAGCAGTCCCCATATAACCCGGAACACCGGGGAGCTGTTTTTT. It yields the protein CASSPHITRNTGELFF.

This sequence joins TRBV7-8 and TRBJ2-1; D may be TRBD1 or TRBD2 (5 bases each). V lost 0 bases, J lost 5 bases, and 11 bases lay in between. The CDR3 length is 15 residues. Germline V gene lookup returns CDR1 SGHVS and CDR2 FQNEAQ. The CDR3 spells CASSLALLGDNEQFF. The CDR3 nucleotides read TGTGCCAGCAGCTTAGCGCTACTGGGGGACAATGAGCAGTTCTTC.

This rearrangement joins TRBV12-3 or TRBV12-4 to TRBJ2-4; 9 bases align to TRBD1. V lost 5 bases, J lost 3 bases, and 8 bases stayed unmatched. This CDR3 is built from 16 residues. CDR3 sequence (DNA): TGTGCCAGCAGTCCTAGGACAGGGGAGAGCAAAAACATTCAGTACTTC. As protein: CASSPRTGESKNIQYF.

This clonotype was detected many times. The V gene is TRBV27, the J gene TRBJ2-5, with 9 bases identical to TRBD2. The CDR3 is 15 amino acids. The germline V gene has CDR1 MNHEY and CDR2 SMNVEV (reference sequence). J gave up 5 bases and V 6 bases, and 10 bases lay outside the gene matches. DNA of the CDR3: TGTGCCAGCAGGCTTAGCGGGAGCCGTAAGGAGACCCAGTACTTC. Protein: CASRLSGSRKETQYF.

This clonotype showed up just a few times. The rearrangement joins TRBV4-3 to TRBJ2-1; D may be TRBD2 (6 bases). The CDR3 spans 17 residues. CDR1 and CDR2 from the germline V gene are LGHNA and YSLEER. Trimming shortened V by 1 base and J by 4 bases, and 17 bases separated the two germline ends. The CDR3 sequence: CASSQGVARELYNEQFF. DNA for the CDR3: TGCGCCAGCAGCCAAGGGGTGGCACGGGAGCTATACAATGAGCAGTTCTTC.

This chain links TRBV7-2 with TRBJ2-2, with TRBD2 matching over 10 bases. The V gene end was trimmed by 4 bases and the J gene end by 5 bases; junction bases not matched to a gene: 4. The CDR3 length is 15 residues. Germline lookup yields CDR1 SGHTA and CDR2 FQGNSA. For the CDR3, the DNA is TGTGCCAGCAGCTCTAGCGGGAGTTCAACCGGGGAGCTGTTTTTT. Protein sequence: CASSSSGSSTGELFF.

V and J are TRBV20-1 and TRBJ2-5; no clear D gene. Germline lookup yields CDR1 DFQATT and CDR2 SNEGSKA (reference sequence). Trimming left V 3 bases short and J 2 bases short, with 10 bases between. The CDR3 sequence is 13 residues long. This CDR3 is CSARVGRQETQYF. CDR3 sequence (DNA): TGCAGTGCTAGGGTGGGCAGGCAAGAGACCCAGTACTTC.